The count of the clone carrying this T cell receptor beta chain is one. Its cognate antigen is unknown. This table comes from immunoSEQ multiplex PCR, and its TCRdb copy is limited to in-frame clones, with some not included. This repertoire shows 180,000 or so clones, around nine tenths found once; its top ten account for less than 3%. This sample was included in a study of cytomegalovirus exposure and HLA in healthy donors. Study-wide context: The 120 validation repertoires were produced on the same platform as the 720 or so repertoires of the first cohort. This was reported in a later analysis. Study results and limitations: The listing of 160 or so TCR beta chains classed them as cytomegalovirus-associated.

CDR3 length: 12 residues. The V end lost 4 bases, the J end lost 7 bases, and 8 bases lay between the germline ends. Germline V lookup: CDR1 SGHAT, CDR2 FQNNGV. This chain connects TRBV11-2 to TRBJ2-1; no definite D call. The receptor was isolated from a young man in good health and CMV-seropositive. Specimen: PBMCs. CDR3 amino acids: CASSSRLNEQFF. The CDR3 DNA reads TGTGCCAGCAGCTCTAGATTGAATGAGCAGTTCTTC. Looking up the rest from reference TRBV11-2 and TRBJ2-1 gives the full variable domain: EAGVAQSPRYKIIEKRQSVAFWCNPISGHATLYWYQQILGQGPKLLIQFQNNGVVDDSQLPKDRFSAERLKGVDSTLKIQPAKLEDSAVYLCASSSRLNEQFFGPGTRLTVL.